The 25 T cell receptor beta chains in this list originate from one sample, sequenced in a study of blood T cell repertoires in COVID-19. Profiling relied on immunoSEQ multiplex PCR, and the TCRdb table lists in-frame clones only, not all of them. Among about 210,000 clones listed, 87% were seen once. Material for sequencing was PBMCs or T cells enriched from blood (not recorded which). These receptors all stem from a young man in a cohort exposed to, infected with or recovered from COVID-19 (not recorded which).

The rearrangement joins TRBV12-3 or TRBV12-4 to TRBJ1-1, with TRBD1 matching over 8 bases. J was trimmed by 7 bases and V by 6 bases; bases with no gene match: 7. The CDR3 has 13 residues. As DNA, the CDR3 is TGTGCCAGCAGGAACGACAGGGGAGATGAAGCTTTCTTT. This sequence encodes CASRNDRGDEAFF.

This clone has only a few counts. This chain joins TRBV6-5 and TRBJ1-1; D gene unclear. Germline CDR1 and CDR2: MNHEY and SVGAGI. The CDR3 runs 10 residues. V was cut by 9 bases and J by 11 bases, with 13 bases left in between. CDR3 nucleotide sequence: TGTGCCAGGGTTTGGAGGGCGGCTTTCTTT. Amino acid sequence: CARVWRAAFF.

The chain joins TRBV25-1 to TRBJ2-1; 14 bases align to TRBD2. V dropped 4 bases and J dropped 8; count of bases not matched to a gene: 7. The germline V gene encodes CDR1 MGHDK and CDR2 SYGVNS. The CDR3 is 16 amino acids. In nucleotides, the CDR3 is TGTGCCAGCAGTGGGCCCGGGACTAGCGGGAGACATGAGCAGTTCTTC. It translates to CASSGPGTSGRHEQFF.

The chain links TRBV7-9 to TRBJ1-2; 12 bases are a match to TRBD1. After removal of 5 bases from V and 8 bases from J, the junction contained 3 bases not matched to a gene. Germline lookup yields CDR1 SEHNR and CDR2 FQNEAQ (reference sequence). This CDR3 has 13 amino acids. The CDR3, as DNA: TGTGCCAGCAGCGCCGGGACAGGGGGCGGCTACACCTTC. Translation gives CASSAGTGGGYTF.

The gene calls are TRBV9 and TRBJ2-7, with a weak D call TRBD1 (7 bases). V was shortened by 4 bases and J by 2 bases, with 13 bases between the two germline ends. The CDR3 covers 14 residues. CDR1 is SGDLS, CDR2 YYNGEE, per germline. The CDR3 region has the DNA TGTGCCAGCAGCCCAGGGGGAGGAACCTACGAGCAGTACTTC. Its protein product is CASSPGGGTYEQYF.

The chain carries TRBV11-2 and TRBJ2-1; TRBD2 agrees at 10 bases. CDR1 SGHAT and CDR2 FQNNGV come from the germline V gene. Unmatched junction bases numbered 11, after V lost 6 bases and J lost 0 bases. The CDR3 is made up of 18 amino acids. The CDR3 DNA reads as TGTGCCAGCAGGACGCTAGCGGGAGTTTGGAGCTCCTACAATGAGCAGTTCTTC. Translating gives CASRTLAGVWSSYNEQFF.

CDR3 region: CASRVAGAYNEQFF. Here the CDR3 DNA reads TGTGCCAGCAGGGTGGCGGGAGCTTACAATGAGCAGTTCTTC. The V gene is TRBV27, the J gene TRBJ2-1; 7 bases are a match to TRBD2. Trimming removed 6 bases from V and 4 bases from J; junction bases left unmatched: 6. Germline CDR1 reads MNHEY; CDR2 reads SMNVEV (reference sequence). The CDR3 consists of 14 residues.

The chain links TRBV27 to TRBJ2-7, with 8 bases matching TRBD1. V lost 2 bases to trimming and J lost 6 bases; unmatched junction nucleotides: 6. Germline CDR1 MNHEY, CDR2 SMNVEV (reference sequence). CDR3 size: 14 residues. This CDR3 reads CASSLRTGIGEQYF. CDR3 in DNA: TGTGCCAGCAGTTTAAGGACAGGGATTGGCGAGCAGTACTTC.

V and J are TRBV25-1 and TRBJ2-5; TRBD2 agrees at 7 bases. The CDR3 consists of 17 residues. Losses at the gene ends were 1 base for V and 0 bases for J; bases not matched to a gene: 8. Germline CDR1 MGHDK, CDR2 SYGVNS. The CDR3 is CASSESQSGDHQETQYF. The CDR3 DNA reads as TGTGCCAGCAGTGAATCCCAAAGCGGGGACCACCAAGAGACCCAGTACTTC.

V and J are TRBV11-2 and TRBJ2-7, with D possibly TRBD2 on 6 matching bases. Germline loops: CDR1 SGHAT, CDR2 FQNNGV. V was shortened by 1 base and J by 2 bases, with 9 bases between the two germline ends. The CDR3 contains 14 residues. CDR3 in amino acids: CASSLVRRAYEQYF. Here the CDR3 DNA reads TGTGCCAGCAGCTTAGTACGGAGGGCCTACGAGCAGTACTTC.

The chain carries TRBV12-3 or TRBV12-4 and TRBJ1-1; the D is unclear. V lost 6 bases to trimming and J lost 7 bases, with 12 bases between them. CDR3 length equals 12 residues. CDR3 coding DNA: TGTGCCAGCAGGGAAGGAAGCGGTGAAGCTTTCTTT. Protein product: CASREGSGEAFF.

This sequence joins TRBV27 and TRBJ2-5; a weak D match, TRBD2 (6 bases). Germline lookup yields CDR1 MNHEY and CDR2 SMNVEV (reference sequence). Trimming removed 2 bases at V and 5 bases at J, with 21 bases between. This CDR3 comprises 17 residues. The DNA for the CDR3 is TGTGCCAGCAGTTTAGTTTCTAGGGTACCCCTAGCGGAGACCCAGTACTTC. This sequence encodes CASSLVSRVPLAETQYF.

V gene TRBV7-8 combines with J gene TRBJ1-6; D gene ambiguous. With 4 bases removed from V and 14 bases from J, the gap between germline ends came to 21 bases. There are 15 residues in the CDR3. Germline lookup yields CDR1 SGHVS and CDR2 FQNEAQ. CDR3 protein: CASSSSTAGIEALHF. CDR3 bases: TGTGCCAGCAGCTCCTCAACGGCGGGCATTGAGGCCCTCCACTTT.

The chain recombines TRBV19 with TRBJ2-7; 11 bases line up with TRBD2. The CDR3 has 13 residues. V shed 6 bases and J 3 bases; nucleotides not matched to a gene: 1. Germline CDR1 LNHDA, CDR2 SQIVND (reference sequence). The CDR3 coding sequence is TGTGCCAGTAGGGGGACTAGCGGCTACGAGCAGTACTTC. Translated, it gives CASRGTSGYEQYF.

The genes are TRBV27 and TRBJ1-1; D possibly corresponds to TRBD1 (6 bases). The CDR3 has 13 amino acids. V was trimmed by 6 bases and J by 1 base, leaving 9 bases between them. Germline values: CDR1 MNHEY, CDR2 SMNVEV (reference sequence). CDR3 in DNA: TGTGCCAGCAGAGGGACAAGGAACACTGAAGCTTTCTTT. This encodes CASRGTRNTEAFF.

The J gene is TRBJ2-1, the V gene TRBV3-1 (or the pseudogene TRBV3-2), with D perhaps matching TRBD2 (6 bases). CDR1 LGHDT and CDR2 YNNKEL come from the germline V gene (reference sequence). The CDR3 totals 15 residues. V lost 3 bases, J lost 10 bases, and 19 bases lay in between. CDR3 residues: CASSHWDSPIGEQFF. The DNA of the CDR3 is TGTGCCAGCAGCCATTGGGACTCCCCCATCGGGGAGCAGTTCTTC.

This chain uses TRBV10-2 with TRBJ2-7; 7 bases map to TRBD2. The CDR3 has 21 amino acids. V lost 2 bases and J lost 6; bases outside the gene matches: 28. CDR1 and CDR2 (germline): WSHSY, SAAADI. CDR3 protein: CASSEEARYPTGGRFFIEQYF. DNA for the CDR3: TGCGCCAGCAGTGAGGAAGCACGTTACCCTACGGGAGGAAGGTTCTTCATCGAGCAGTACTTC.

The chain joins TRBV23-1 to TRBJ1-5; TRBD1 matches 7 bases. TRBV23-1 is an ORF for which the function is uncertain. The CDR3 totals 19 residues. The V and J ends lost 2 bases and 4 bases, in that order; junction bases with no gene match: 17. This CDR3 is CASSQILRARDRTNQPQHF. The CDR3 bases are TGCGCCAGCAGTCAAATTTTAAGGGCTAGGGACAGAACTAATCAGCCCCAGCATTTT.

This clone was picked up one time. J is TRBJ2-2 and V is TRBV12-1; the D call in the table, TRBD2, was not verified against the DNA. TRBV12-1 is labeled a pseudogene. The CDR3 is 19 amino acids. The CDR3 nucleotides are TGTGCCAGCAGCGCTGGCGACCTTAGTAGCGGGAGGAAGACCGGGGAGCTGTTTTTT. This gives the protein CASSAGDLSSGRKTGELFF.

The chain links TRBV2 to TRBJ1-1; D gene uncertain. Trimming stripped 6 bases from V and 3 bases from J, with 8 bases between. Germline V CDR1 and CDR2: SNHLY, FYNNEI. This CDR3 region has 12 residues. The DNA of the CDR3 is TGTGCCAGCAGGGTACGGGACACTGAAGCTTTCTTT. This encodes CASRVRDTEAFF. The full variable domain, in which reference TRBV2 and TRBJ1-1 provide the parts outside the CDR3, is EPEVTQTPSHQVTQMGQEVILRCVPISNHLYFYWYRQILGQKVEFLVSFYNNEISEKSEIFDDQFSVERPDGSNFTLKIRSTKLEDSAMYFCASRVRDTEAFFGQGTRLTVV.

V and J are TRBV7-2 and TRBJ2-7; TRBD2 aligns across 14 bases. Germline V CDR1 and CDR2: SGHTA, FQGNSA. J lost 5 bases, V lost 5 bases, and 11 bases had no gene match. This CDR3 contains 17 residues. CDR3 DNA sequence: TGTGCCAGCAGCCTGTTTCCCCCGGGACTAGCGGGAGACGAGCAGTACTTC. Protein product: CASSLFPPGLAGDEQYF.

The chain employs TRBV21-1 and TRBJ1-2; TRBD1, the D gene given by the table, was not confirmed from the DNA. TRBV21-1 is an annotated pseudogene. The CDR3 spans 14 residues. CDR3 nucleotides: TGTGCCAGCAGCAGAATCGGGACACCTTATGGCTACACCTTC. Protein sequence: CASSRIGTPYGYTF.

The chain has TRBV19 and TRBJ2-7; D is unresolved. The CDR3 loop spans 14 amino acids. V lost 9 bases and J lost 3, with 18 bases in between. Germline loops: CDR1 LNHDA, CDR2 SQIVND (reference sequence). In DNA, the CDR3 is TGTGCCAGAGCCTCCCCCATGCGACACTACGAGCAGTACTTC. Amino acid sequence: CARASPMRHYEQYF.

The gene calls are TRBV6-5 and TRBJ2-5; D may be TRBD2 (6 bases). The CDR3 is made up of 15 amino acids. The V end was cut by 4 bases, the J end by 4 bases, with 16 bases between. CDR1 and CDR2 (germline): MNHEY, SVGAGI. As DNA, the CDR3 is TGTGCCAGCAGTTTCCTCCTCGGAGGGCGAGAGACCCAGTACTTC. Translating gives CASSFLLGGRETQYF.

This clone was found a few times. The chain combines TRBV4-3 with TRBJ1-4; weak D call: TRBD1 (6 bases). Per the germline V gene, CDR1 is LGHNA and CDR2 is YSLEER. Trimming stripped 4 bases from V and 5 bases from J, with 26 bases between. The CDR3 length is 19 residues. As DNA, the CDR3 is TGCGCCAGCAGCCGCAAGGTGGCAGGGGTTCCCCCCGAGAATGAAAAACTGTTTTTT. It translates to CASSRKVAGVPPENEKLFF.